This TCR beta chain was obtained from a study of T cells after yellow fever vaccination (dated by TCRdb to the late 2010s). Some background on the complete study: Libraries from fractions with low cell numbers were prepared with the SMART-Seq v4 Ultra Low Input RNA kit. To follow T-cell clones before and after both primary and booster YFV17D yellow fever vaccination, bulk TCR alpha and beta repertoires underwent longitudinal sequencing. Two healthy male donors made up the cohort, one aged 18 to 29 years and the other aged 30 to 40 years. Bulk PBMC replicates and cell subsets were isolated from blood drawn at multiple timepoints before and after both primary and secondary immunization. Points the paper makes about the study in general: Computational filtering was required because FACS-sorted repertoires could contain abundant contaminating clonotypes from the bulk population. Because the study included only a couple of donors, the extent to which the findings can be generalized is limited. A small fraction of clonotypes appeared in both the CD4 and CD8 compartments, likely as a result of convergent recombination. Most clones expanded after primary vaccination (around 96% of CD4 and about 85% of CD8) were re-detected after the booster, suggesting that broad memory maintenance occurred. The secondary T-cell response was weaker than the primary response but faster, peaking on day 5 instead of day 15.

This clonotype has a count of ten or more. Its antigen target is currently unknown. Base-call qualities are not available, and no considerably larger clone is one nucleotide away. Sequencing was carried out with an Illumina NovaSeq 6000. TCR cDNA was synthesized by 5'RACE template switching, which introduced a universal primer site and unique molecular identifiers. Priming of cDNA synthesis was performed from both the TCR alpha and TCR beta constant segments. Two PCR steps were used to amplify libraries, with sample barcodes and sequencing adapters being added in the second step. Sequencing of libraries was done on Illumina HiSeq 2500 (2x100 bp) or NovaSeq (2x150 bp). The study's processing was this. Reads were demultiplexed and collapsed into UMI consensus sequences with MIGEC, and V(D)J alignment was performed with MiXCR. Vaccine-responding clonotypes were defined with edgeR using replicate PBMC samples, requiring FDR below 0.01 and a log2 fold change above 5 up to day 15. Each bulk clonotype was labeled CD4 or CD8 based on which sequenced repertoire, CD4 or CD8, contained the clonotype at higher abundance. TCRdb's own reprocessing of the public reads used fastp at Q25 and MiXCR and kept productive beta chains. Merged by CDR3 protein, the rows form single entries marked with the most common genes and DNA. The V and J calls were determined by TCRdb, not by the authors. This sample has approximately 250,000 distinct CDR3 sequences in its table, and roughly 3.7% of those were observed once. The top ten constitute around 19% of the sample.

The sample's treatment or condition, from its label and the paper: live attenuated yellow fever vaccine strain. At each blood-draw timepoint, two biological replicates of bulk PBMCs were collected. A standard Ficoll-Paque protocol was used to isolate PBMCs from peripheral blood. RNA was extracted with TriZol from bulk PBMCs, CD4 and CD8 fractions, and dextramer-positive and dextramer-negative fractions. V sheds 5 bases and J sheds 8 bases, leaving 6 bases between their ends. The CDR3, cysteine through phenylalanine, is 11 amino acids long. Only the CDR3 part of the read is kept: 33 bases, read in frame from the first base.

The sequence is built from TRBV12-3 or TRBV12-4 and TRBJ1-4, with the D gene too uncertain to name. The TCR sequence derives from a man aged 18 to 30 who received the YFV17D yellow fever vaccine. This specimen was PBMCs, taken 15 days after the yellow fever booster vaccination. The DNA is as follows: TGTGCCAGCAGTCCCCGCGAAAAACTGTTTTTT. This sequence encodes CASSPREKLFF.